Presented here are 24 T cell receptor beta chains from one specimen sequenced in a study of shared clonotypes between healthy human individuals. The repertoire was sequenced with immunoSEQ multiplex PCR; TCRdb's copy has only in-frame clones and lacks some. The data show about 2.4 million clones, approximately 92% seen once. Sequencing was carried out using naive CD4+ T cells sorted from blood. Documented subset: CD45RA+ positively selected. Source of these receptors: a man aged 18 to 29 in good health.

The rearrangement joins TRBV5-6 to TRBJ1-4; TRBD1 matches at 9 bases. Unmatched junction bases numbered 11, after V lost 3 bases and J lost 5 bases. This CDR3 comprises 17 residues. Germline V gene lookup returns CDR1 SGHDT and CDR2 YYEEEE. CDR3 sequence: CASSSDRGGKKNEKLFF. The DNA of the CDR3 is TGTGCCAGCAGCTCCGACAGGGGGGGTAAGAAAAATGAAAAACTGTTTTTT. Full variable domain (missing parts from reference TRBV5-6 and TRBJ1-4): DAGVTQSPTHLIKTRGQQVTLRCSPKSGHDTVSWYQQALGQGPQFIFQYYEEEERQRGNFPDRFSGHQFPNYSSELNVNALLLGDSALYLCASSSDRGGKKNEKLFFGSGTQLSVL.

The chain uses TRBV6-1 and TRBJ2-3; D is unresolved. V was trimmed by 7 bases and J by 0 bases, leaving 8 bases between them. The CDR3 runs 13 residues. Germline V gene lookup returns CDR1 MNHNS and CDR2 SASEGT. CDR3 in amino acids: CASIKVSTDTQYF. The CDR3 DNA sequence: TGTGCCAGCATCAAGGTCAGCACAGATACGCAGTATTTT.

CDR3 coding DNA: TGTGCCAGCAGCTTGGCTACTAGCGGGGGGGCCGCAGATACGCAGTATTTT. Translating gives CASSLATSGGAADTQYF. The chain has TRBV5-6 and TRBJ2-3; 13 bases fit TRBD2. CDR1 and CDR2 (germline): SGHDT, YYEEEE. Trimming took 0 bases from V and 4 from J; bases not matched to a gene: 5. The CDR3 consists of 17 residues.

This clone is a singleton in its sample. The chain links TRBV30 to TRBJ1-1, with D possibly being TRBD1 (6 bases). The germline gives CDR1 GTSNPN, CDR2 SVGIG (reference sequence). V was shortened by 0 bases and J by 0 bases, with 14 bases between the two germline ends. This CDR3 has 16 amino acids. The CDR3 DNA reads TGTGCCTGGAGTGTAAGGGGGTCCGGGTTGAACACTGAAGCTTTCTTT. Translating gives CAWSVRGSGLNTEAFF.

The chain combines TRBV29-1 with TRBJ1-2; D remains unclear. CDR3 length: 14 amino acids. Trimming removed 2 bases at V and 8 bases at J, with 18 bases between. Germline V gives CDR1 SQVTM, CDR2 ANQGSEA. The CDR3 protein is CSVETILEQLGYTF. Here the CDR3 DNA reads TGCAGCGTTGAAACGATCCTGGAACAGCTGGGCTACACCTTC.

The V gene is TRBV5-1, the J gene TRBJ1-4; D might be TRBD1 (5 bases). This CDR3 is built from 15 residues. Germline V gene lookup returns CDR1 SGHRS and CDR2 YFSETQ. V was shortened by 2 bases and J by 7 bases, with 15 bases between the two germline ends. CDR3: CASSLSPWGGEKLFF. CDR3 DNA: TGCGCCAGCAGCTTATCACCTTGGGGGGGTGAAAAACTGTTTTTT.

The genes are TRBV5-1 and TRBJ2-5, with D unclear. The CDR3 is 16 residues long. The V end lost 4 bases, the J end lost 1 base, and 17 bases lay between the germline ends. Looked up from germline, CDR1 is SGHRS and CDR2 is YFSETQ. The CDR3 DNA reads TGCGCCAGCAGCCCCTTACAGATTCCGATCCAAGAGACCCAGTACTTC. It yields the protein CASSPLQIPIQETQYF.

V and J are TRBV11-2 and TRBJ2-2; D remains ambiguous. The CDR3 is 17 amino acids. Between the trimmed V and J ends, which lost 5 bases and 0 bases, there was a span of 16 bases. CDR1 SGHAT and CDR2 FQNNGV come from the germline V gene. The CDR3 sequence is CASSPWPLVSNTGELFF. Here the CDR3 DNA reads TGTGCCAGCAGCCCCTGGCCCTTGGTGTCGAACACCGGGGAGCTGTTTTTT.

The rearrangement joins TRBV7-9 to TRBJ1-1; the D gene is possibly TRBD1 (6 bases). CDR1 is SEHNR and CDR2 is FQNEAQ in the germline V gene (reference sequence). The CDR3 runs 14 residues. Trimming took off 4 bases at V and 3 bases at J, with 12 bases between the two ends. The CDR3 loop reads CASSSLGGDTEAFF. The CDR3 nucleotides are TGTGCCAGCAGCTCTCTGGGGGGCGACACTGAAGCTTTCTTT.

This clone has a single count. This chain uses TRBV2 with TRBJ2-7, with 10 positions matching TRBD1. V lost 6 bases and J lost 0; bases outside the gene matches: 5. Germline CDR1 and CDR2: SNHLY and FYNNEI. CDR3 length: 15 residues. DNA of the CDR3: TGTGCCAGCAGGCACCGGGACAGGGGCTCCTACGAGCAGTACTTC. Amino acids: CASRHRDRGSYEQYF.

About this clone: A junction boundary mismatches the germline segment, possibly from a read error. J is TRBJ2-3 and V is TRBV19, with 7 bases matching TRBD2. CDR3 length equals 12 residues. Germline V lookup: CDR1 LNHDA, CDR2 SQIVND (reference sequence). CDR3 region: CASKRGTDTQYF. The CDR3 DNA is TGTGCCAGTAAGCGGGGCACTGATACGCAGTATTTT.

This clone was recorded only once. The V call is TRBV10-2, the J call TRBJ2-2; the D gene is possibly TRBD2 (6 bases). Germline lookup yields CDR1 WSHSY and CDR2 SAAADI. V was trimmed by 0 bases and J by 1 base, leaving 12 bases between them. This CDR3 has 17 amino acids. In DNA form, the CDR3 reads TGCGCCAGCAGTGAGTCAGCAGCGGGCCTGAACACCGGGGAGCTGTTTTTT. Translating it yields CASSESAAGLNTGELFF.

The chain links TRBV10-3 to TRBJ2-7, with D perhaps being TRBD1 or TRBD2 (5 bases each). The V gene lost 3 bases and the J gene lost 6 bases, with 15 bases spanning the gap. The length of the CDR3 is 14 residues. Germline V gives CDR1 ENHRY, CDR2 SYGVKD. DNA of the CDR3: TGTGCCATCAGTGATGGGGACGCTTCGCGCGAGCAGTACTTC. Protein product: CAISDGDASREQYF.

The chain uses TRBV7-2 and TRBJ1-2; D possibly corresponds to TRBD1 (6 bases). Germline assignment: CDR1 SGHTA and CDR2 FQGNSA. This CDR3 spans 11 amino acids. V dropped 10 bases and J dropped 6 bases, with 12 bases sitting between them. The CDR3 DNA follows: TGTGCCATCCCCAACAGGGATGGCTACACCTTC. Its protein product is CAIPNRDGYTF. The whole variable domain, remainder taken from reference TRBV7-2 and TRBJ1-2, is GAGVSQSPSNKVTEKGKDVELRCDPISGHTALYWYRQSLGQGLEFLIYFQGNSAPDKSGLPSDRFSAERTGGSVSTLTIQRTQQEDSAVYLCAIPNRDGYTFGSGTRLTVV.

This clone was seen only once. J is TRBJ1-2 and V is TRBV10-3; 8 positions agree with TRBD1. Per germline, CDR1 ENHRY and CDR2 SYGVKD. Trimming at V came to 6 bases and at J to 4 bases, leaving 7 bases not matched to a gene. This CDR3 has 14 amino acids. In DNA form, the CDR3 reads TGTGCCATCAGCGCGGACAGGGAAGGCTATGGCTACACCTTC. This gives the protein CAISADREGYGYTF.

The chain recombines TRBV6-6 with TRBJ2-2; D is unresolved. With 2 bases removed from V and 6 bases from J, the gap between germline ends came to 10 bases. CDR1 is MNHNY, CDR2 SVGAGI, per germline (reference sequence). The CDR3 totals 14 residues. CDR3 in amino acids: CASSYGLRAGELFF. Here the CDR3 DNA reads TGTGCCAGCAGTTACGGTTTGCGCGCCGGGGAGCTGTTTTTT.

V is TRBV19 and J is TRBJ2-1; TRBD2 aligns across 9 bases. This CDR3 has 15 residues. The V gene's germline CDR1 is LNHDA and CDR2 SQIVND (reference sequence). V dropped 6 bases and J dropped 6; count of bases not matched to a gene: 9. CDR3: CASRESSGSFNEQFF. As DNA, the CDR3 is TGTGCCAGTAGGGAAAGTAGCGGGAGTTTCAATGAGCAGTTCTTC. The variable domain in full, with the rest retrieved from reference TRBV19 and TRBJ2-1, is DGGITQSPKYLFRKEGQNVTLSCEQNLNHDAMYWYRQDPGQGLRLIYYSQIVNDFQKGDIAEGYSVSREKKESFPLTVTSAQKNPTAFYLCASRESSGSFNEQFFGPGTRLTVL.

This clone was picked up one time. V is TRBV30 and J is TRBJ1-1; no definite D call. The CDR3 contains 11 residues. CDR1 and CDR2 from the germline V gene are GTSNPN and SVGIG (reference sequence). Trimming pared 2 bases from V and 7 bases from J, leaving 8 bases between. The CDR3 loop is CAWSKDVEAFF. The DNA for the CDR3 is TGTGCCTGGAGTAAGGACGTTGAAGCTTTCTTT.

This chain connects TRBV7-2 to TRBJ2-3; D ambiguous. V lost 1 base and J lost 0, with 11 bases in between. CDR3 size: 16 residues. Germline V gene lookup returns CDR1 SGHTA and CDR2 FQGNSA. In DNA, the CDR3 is TGTGCCAGCAGCTTAGTGGGCCTCCCAAGCACAGATACGCAGTATTTT. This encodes CASSLVGLPSTDTQYF.

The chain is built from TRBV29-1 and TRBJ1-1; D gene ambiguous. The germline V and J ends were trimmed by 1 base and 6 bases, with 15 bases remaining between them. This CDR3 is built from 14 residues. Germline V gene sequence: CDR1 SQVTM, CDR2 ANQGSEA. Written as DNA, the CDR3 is TGCAGCGTTGAAGTTCCAGCTCGGGTGGCTGAAGCTTTCTTT. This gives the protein CSVEVPARVAEAFF.

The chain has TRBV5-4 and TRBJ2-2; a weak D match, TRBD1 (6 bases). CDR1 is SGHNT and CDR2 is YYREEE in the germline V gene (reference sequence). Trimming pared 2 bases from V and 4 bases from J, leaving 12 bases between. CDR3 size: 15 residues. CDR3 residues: CASSLKDRATGELFF. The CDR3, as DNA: TGTGCCAGCAGCTTAAAGGACAGAGCCACCGGGGAGCTGTTTTTT.

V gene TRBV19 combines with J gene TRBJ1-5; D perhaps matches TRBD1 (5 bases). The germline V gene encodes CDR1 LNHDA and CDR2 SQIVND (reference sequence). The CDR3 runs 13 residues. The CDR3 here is CAVGEGSNQPQHF. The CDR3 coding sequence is TGTGCGGTAGGGGAAGGGAGCAATCAGCCCCAGCATTTT.

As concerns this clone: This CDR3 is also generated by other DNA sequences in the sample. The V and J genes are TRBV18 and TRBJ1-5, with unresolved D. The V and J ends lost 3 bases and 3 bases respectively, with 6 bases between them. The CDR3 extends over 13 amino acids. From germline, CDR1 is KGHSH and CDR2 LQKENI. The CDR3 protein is CASSPTSNQPQHF. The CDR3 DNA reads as TGTGCCAGCTCACCGACTTCCAATCAGCCCCAGCATTTT.

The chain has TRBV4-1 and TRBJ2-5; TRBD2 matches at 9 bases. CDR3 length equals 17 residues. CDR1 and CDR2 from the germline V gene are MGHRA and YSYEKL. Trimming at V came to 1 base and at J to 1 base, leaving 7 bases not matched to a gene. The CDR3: CASSQARLAAPQETQYF. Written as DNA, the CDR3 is TGCGCCAGCAGCCAAGCTAGACTAGCGGCGCCCCAAGAGACCCAGTACTTC.